This T cell receptor (beta chain) appears in the sequencing data of a study of shared clonotypes between healthy human individuals. Clones were sequenced by immunoSEQ multiplex PCR, and TCRdb holds only the in-frame ones, with some missing. The sample carries some 510,000 clones, 79% recorded once. CDR1 SGHVS and CDR2 FQNEAQ come from the germline V gene. Trimming pared 3 bases from V and 5 bases from J, leaving 11 bases between. The length of the CDR3 is 13 residues. V usage is TRBV7-8 and J usage is TRBJ2-7; no clear D gene. Sequencing was carried out using PBMCs. This clonotype was obtained from a woman aged 40 to 50 in good health. Some clones in this sample may be carry-over from other donors' samples. This chain's CDR3 is CASSFFPGDEQYF. The CDR3 coding sequence is TGTGCCAGCAGCTTCTTCCCTGGGGACGAGCAGTACTTC.